These 10 T cell receptor beta chains originate from one sample sequenced in a study of human T cells and chemical hapten exposure (dated by TCRdb to the early 2020s). Interpreted using the paper, the time point label stands for: pre-sensitization, week 0. The treatment or condition label here, explained by the study, means: therapeutic diphenylcyclopropenone sensitization with weekly scalp DPC. Library prep was done by RACE. Reads for this sample came from a NextSeq 500. The raw public reads went through TCRdb reprocessing: fastp at Q25, MiXCR clone calling, in-frame beta chains kept. Each record represents a unique CDR3 protein, reported with the most common genes and DNA among its rows. Counted in this sample were a few hundred thousand distinct CDR3 sequences; about 5% of them appeared once. The top ten hold about 8.7% of the sample. The sample here was whole blood, taken in connection with sensitization to the hapten diphenylcyclopropenone (DPC). These receptors originate from a woman between 18 and 30 years old with alopecia areata. Some clones in this sample may be carry-over from other donors' samples.

Many counts were recorded for this clonotype. The chain recombines TRBV28 with TRBJ2-7, with 7 nucleotides matching TRBD1. V gave up 5 bases and J gave up 9 bases; unmatched junction bases: 13. Germline CDR1 and CDR2: MDHEN and SYDVKM. This CDR3 has 14 residues. CDR3 protein: CASSTTGYLSVQYF. For the CDR3, the DNA is TGTGCCAGCAGTACGACAGGGTATTTAAGCGTGCAGTACTTC.

CDR3 nucleotides: TGCAGCGTTGAAGATCTGGGGCTACAGAGGACCTACGAGCAGTACTTC. Protein: CSVEDLGLQRTYEQYF. The chain joins TRBV29-1 to TRBJ2-7; D possibly corresponds to TRBD1 (5 bases). The CDR3 sequence is 16 residues long. Per the germline V gene, CDR1 is SQVTM and CDR2 is ANQGSEA. V was pared by 0 bases and J by 2 bases, with 17 bases between.

J is TRBJ2-1 and V is TRBV2; perhaps TRBD2 as D (6 bases). The CDR3 length is 12 residues. V was shortened by 2 bases and J by 8 bases, with 7 bases between the two germline ends. CDR1 and CDR2 (germline): SNHLY, FYNNEI. CDR3 in DNA: TGTGCCAGCAGTGAATCTAGCGATGAGCAGTTCTTC. Its translation is CASSESSDEQFF.

The rearrangement links TRBV7-2 to TRBJ2-3; TRBD2 aligns across 8 bases. Germline CDR1 SGHTA, CDR2 FQGNSA. The CDR3 loop spans 15 amino acids. V lost 2 bases and J lost 7; bases outside the gene matches: 8. The CDR3 DNA follows: TGTGCCAGCAGCTTAAGCGGGGGCACCACCAATACGCAGTATTTT. This sequence encodes CASSLSGGTTNTQYF.

This clonotype came up many times. The chain employs TRBV7-3 and TRBJ2-1; 7 bases map to TRBD1. This CDR3 contains 15 residues. V trimming: 4 bases; J trimming: 4 bases; junction bases outside the gene matches: 7. CDR1 SGHTA and CDR2 FQGTGA come from the germline V gene. The CDR3 DNA reads as TGTGCCAGCAGCTGGGAGACAGGGAGTTACAATGAGCAGTTCTTC. It codes for CASSWETGSYNEQFF.

The chain joins TRBV6-4 to TRBJ2-3; 8 nucleotides align to TRBD2. CDR1 MRHNA and CDR2 SNTAGT come from the germline V gene. The V gene end was trimmed by 10 bases and the J gene end by 4 bases; junction bases not matched to a gene: 13. This CDR3 contains 15 residues. The CDR3 nucleotides read TGTGCCAACACGATATATAGCGGGGAGGCAGATACGCAGTATTTT. Protein product: CANTIYSGEADTQYF.

This clonotype has at least ten counts. This rearrangement joins TRBV7-6 to TRBJ2-7; D is undetermined. V was pared by 5 bases and J by 0 bases, with 5 bases between. The germline V gene encodes CDR1 SGHVS and CDR2 FNYEAQ. The CDR3 has 12 amino acids. The CDR3 DNA reads TGTGCCAGCAGCCTGACCTCCTACGAGCAGTACTTC. Its translation: CASSLTSYEQYF.

This chain links TRBV6-6 with TRBJ1-2; perhaps TRBD1 as D (6 bases). The length of the CDR3 is 14 residues. Between the trimmed V and J ends, which lost 0 bases and 4 bases, there was a span of 9 bases. Germline V gene sequence: CDR1 MNHNY, CDR2 SVGAGI (reference sequence). The CDR3 spells CASSYSQGTYGYTF. CDR3 sequence (DNA): TGTGCCAGCAGTTACTCACAGGGCACCTATGGCTACACCTTC.

This clonotype appeared many times. J is TRBJ1-2 and V is TRBV10-3; D not resolved. V lost 6 bases, J lost 8 bases, and 16 bases lay in between. In germline, CDR1 is ENHRY, CDR2 SYGVKD. This CDR3 is built from 13 residues. The CDR3 DNA follows: TGTGCCATCAGGGAGAAACAACCTAGGGGCTACACCTTC. Encoded protein: CAIREKQPRGYTF.

This clonotype has a handful of counts. CDR3 coding DNA: TGTGCCAGCGAGAGTACAGGACACGCAGATACGCAGTATTTT. It encodes CASESTGHADTQYF. The V and J genes are TRBV6-5 and TRBJ2-3, with a weak D call TRBD1 (5 bases). The germline V gene encodes CDR1 MNHEY and CDR2 SVGAGI. Trimming took 8 bases from V and 4 from J, leaving 16 bases between them. CDR3 size: 14 residues.